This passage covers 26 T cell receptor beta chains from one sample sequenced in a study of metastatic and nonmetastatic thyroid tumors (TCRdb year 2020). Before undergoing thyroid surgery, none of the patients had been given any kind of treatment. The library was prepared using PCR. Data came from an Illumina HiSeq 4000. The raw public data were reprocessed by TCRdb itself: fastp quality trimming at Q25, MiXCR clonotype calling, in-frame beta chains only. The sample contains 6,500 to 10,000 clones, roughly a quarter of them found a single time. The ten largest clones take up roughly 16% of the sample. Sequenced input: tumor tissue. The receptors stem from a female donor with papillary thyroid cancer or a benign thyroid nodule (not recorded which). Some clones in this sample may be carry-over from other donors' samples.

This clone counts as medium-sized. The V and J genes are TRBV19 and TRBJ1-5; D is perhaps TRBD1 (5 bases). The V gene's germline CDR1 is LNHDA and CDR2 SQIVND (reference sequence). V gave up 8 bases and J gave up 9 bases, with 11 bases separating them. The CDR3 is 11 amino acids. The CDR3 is CASGGGWPQHF. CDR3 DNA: TGTGCCAGTGGGGGGGGGTGGCCCCAGCATTTT.

The CDR3 reads CASSLGTVTSGANVLTF. As DNA, the CDR3 is TGCGCCAGCAGCTTGGGGACAGTAACCTCTGGGGCCAACGTCCTGACTTTC. This chain connects TRBV5-1 to TRBJ2-6, with D perhaps matching TRBD1 (6 bases). Germline lookup yields CDR1 SGHRS and CDR2 YFSETQ. V dropped 0 bases and J dropped 0 bases, with 10 bases sitting between them. The CDR3 sequence is 17 residues long.

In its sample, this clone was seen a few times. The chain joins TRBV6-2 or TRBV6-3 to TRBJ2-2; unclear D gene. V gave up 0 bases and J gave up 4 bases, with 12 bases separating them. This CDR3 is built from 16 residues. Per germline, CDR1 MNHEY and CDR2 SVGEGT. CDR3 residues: CASSYSTEESTGELFF. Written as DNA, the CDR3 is TGTGCCAGCAGTTACTCGACTGAGGAGAGCACCGGGGAGCTGTTTTTT.

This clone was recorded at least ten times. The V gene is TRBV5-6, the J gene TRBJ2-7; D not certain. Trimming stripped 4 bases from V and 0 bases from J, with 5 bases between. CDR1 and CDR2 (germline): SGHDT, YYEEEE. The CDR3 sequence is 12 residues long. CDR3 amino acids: CASSPGSYEQYF. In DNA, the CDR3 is TGTGCCAGCAGCCCGGGCTCCTACGAGCAGTACTTC.

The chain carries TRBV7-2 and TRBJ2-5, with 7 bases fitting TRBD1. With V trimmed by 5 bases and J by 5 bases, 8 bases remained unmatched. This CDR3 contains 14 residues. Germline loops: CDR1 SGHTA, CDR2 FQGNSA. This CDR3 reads CASSPLATGETQYF. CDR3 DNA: TGTGCCAGCAGCCCCCTGGCGACAGGGGAGACCCAGTACTTC.

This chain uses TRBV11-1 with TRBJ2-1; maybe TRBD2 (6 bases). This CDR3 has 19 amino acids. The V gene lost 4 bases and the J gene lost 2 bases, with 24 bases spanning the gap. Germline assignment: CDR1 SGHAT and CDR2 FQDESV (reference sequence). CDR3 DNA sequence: TGTGCCAGCAGCTCCATAGGGATCAGGCCGGGACTGACCTACAATGAGCAGTTCTTC. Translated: CASSSIGIRPGLTYNEQFF.

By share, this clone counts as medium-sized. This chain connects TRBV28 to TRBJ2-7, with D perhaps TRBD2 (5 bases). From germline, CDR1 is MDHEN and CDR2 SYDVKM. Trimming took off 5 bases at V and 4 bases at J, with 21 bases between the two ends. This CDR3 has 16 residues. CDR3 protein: CASSRRHRDQPYEQYF. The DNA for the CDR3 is TGTGCCAGCAGTCGCCGGCACCGGGATCAACCTTACGAGCAGTACTTC.

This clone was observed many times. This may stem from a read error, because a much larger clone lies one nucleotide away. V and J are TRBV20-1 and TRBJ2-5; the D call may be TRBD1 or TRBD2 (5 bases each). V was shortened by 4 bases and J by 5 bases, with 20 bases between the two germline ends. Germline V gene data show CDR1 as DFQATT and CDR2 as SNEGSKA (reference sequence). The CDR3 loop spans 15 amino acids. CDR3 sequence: CSAIQEARPGETQYF. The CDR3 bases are TGCAGTGCTATACAGGAGGCCCGCCCAGGGGAGACCCAGTACTTC.

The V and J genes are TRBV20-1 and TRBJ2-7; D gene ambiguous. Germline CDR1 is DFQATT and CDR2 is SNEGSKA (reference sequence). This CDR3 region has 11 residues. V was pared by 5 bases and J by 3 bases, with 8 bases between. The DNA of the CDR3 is TGCAGTGCTCGGCCCTACTACGAGCAGTACTTC. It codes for CSARPYYEQYF.

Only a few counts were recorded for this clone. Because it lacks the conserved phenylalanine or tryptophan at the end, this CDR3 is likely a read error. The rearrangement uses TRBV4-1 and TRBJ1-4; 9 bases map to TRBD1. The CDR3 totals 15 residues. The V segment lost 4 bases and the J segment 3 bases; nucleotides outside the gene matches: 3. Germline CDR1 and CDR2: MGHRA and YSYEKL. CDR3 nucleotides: TGCGCCAGCAGCCCCGGGACAGGGTCTAATGAAAAACTGTTTCTT. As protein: CASSPGTGSNEKLFL.

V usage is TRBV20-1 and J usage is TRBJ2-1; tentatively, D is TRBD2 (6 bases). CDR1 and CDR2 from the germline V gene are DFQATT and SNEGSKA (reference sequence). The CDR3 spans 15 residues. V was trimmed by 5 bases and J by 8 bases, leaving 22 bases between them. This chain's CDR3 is CSARPGLPPAYEQFF. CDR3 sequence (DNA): TGCAGTGCTCGTCCGGGACTCCCCCCGGCCTATGAGCAGTTCTTC.

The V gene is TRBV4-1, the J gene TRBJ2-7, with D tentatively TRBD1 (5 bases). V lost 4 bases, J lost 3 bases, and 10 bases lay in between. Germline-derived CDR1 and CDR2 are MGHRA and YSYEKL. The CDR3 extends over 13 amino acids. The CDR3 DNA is TGCGCCAGCAGCCTAGGACAAAGCTACGAGCAGTACTTC. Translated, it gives CASSLGQSYEQYF.

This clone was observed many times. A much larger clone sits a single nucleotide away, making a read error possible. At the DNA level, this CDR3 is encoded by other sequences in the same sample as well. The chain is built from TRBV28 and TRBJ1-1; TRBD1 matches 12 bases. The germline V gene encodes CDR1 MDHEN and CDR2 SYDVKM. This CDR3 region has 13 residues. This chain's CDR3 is CATGTGGLSEAFF. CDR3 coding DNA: TGTGCCACCGGGACAGGGGGCCTCTCTGAAGCTTTCTTC.

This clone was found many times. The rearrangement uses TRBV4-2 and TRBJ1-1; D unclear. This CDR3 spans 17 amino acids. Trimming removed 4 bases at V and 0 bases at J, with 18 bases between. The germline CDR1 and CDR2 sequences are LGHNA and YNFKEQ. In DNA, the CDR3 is TGTGCCAGCAGCCTGAACCGGGGAACCAACATGAACACTGAAGCTTTCTTT. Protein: CASSLNRGTNMNTEAFF.

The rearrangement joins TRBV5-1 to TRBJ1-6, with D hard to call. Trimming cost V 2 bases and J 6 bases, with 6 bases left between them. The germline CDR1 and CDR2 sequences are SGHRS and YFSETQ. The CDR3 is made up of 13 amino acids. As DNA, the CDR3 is TGCGCCAGCAGCTTAGAGAGTAATTCACCCCTCCACTTT. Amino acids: CASSLESNSPLHF.

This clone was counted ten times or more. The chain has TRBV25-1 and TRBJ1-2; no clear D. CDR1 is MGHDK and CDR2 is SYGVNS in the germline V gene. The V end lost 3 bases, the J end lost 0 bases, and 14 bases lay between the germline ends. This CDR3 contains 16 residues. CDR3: CASSDPRHPANYGYTF. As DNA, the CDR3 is TGTGCCAGCAGTGATCCCCGACATCCAGCTAACTATGGCTACACCTTC.

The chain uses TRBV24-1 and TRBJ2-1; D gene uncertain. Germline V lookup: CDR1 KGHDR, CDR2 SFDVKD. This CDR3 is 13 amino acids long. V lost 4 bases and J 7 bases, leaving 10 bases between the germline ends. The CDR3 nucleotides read TGTGCCACCAGTGAGGATCAGCGAAATGAGCAGTTCTTC. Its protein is CATSEDQRNEQFF.

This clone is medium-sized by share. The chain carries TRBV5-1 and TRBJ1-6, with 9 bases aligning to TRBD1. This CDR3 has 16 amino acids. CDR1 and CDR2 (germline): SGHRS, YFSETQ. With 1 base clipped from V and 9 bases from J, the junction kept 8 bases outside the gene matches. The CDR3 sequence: CASSLFEGTGSSPLHF. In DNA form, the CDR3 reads TGCGCCAGCAGCTTGTTTGAGGGGACAGGGAGTTCACCCCTCCACTTT.

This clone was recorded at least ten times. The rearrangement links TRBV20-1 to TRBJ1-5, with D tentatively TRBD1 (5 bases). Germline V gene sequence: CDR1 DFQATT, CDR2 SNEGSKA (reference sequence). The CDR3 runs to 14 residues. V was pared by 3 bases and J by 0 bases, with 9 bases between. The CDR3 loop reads CSARGRASNQPQHF. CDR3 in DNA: TGCAGTGCTAGGGGGCGGGCTAGCAATCAGCCCCAGCATTTT.

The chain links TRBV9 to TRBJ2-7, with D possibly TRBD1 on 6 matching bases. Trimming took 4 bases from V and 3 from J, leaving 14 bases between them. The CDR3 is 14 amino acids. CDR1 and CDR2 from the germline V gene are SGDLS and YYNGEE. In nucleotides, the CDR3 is TGTGCCAGCAGCCCAGGGGATCGTAGCTACGAGCAGTACTTC. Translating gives CASSPGDRSYEQYF.

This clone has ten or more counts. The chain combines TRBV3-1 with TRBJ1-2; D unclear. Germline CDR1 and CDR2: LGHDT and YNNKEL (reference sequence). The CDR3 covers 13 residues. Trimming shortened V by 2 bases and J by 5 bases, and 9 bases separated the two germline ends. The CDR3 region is CASSQRVLYGYTF. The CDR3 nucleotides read TGTGCCAGCAGCCAAAGGGTTTTATATGGCTACACCTTC.

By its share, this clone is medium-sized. The CDR3 DNA follows: TGTGCCAGTAGACCTCACGGGACCACCCCGGATGGGGCTTTCTTT. It codes for CASRPHGTTPDGAFF. The V and J genes are TRBV19 and TRBJ1-1; a possible D gene is TRBD1 (5 bases). V gave up 6 bases and J gave up 11 bases, with 25 bases separating them. CDR1 is LNHDA and CDR2 is SQIVND in the germline V gene (reference sequence). The CDR3 totals 15 residues.

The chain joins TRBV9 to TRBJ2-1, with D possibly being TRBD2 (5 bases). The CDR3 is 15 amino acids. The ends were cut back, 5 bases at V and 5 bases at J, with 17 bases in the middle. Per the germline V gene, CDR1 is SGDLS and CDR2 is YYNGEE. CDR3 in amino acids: CASSEGLLINNEQFF. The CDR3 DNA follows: TGTGCCAGCAGTGAGGGCCTCCTAATTAACAATGAGCAGTTCTTC.

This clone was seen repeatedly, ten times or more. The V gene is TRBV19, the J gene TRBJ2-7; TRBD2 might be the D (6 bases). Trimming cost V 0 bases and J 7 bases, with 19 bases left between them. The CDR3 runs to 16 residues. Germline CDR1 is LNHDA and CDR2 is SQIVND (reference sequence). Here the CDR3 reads CASSIDHYGRGGEQYF. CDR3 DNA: TGTGCCAGTAGTATAGATCATTACGGACGGGGAGGAGAGCAGTACTTC.

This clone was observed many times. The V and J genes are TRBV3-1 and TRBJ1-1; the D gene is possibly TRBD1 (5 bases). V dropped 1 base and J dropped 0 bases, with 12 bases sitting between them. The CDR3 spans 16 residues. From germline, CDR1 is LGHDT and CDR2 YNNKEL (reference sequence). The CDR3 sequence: CASSQGHGGVNTEAFF. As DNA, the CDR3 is TGTGCCAGCAGCCAAGGCCACGGGGGGGTGAACACTGAAGCTTTCTTT.

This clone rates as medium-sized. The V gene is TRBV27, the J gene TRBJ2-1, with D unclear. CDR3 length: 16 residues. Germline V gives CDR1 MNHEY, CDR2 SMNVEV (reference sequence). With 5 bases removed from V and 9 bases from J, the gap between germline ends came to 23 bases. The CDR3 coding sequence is TGTGCCAGCAGTAAAGGTTTAGCCAACCAAGATGCTGAGCAGTTCTTC. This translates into CASSKGLANQDAEQFF.